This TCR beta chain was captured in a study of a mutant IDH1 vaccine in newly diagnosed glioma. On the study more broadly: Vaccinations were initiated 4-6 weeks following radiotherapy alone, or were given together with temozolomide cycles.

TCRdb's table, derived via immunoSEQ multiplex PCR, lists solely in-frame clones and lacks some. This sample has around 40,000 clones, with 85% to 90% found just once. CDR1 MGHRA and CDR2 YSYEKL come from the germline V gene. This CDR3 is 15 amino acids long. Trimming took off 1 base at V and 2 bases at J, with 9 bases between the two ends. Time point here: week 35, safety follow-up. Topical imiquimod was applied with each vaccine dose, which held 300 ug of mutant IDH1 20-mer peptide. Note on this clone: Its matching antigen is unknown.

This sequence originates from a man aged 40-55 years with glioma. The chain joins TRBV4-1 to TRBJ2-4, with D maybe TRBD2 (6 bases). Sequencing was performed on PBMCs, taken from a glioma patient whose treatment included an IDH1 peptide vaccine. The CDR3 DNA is TGCGCCAGCAGCCAAGTAGGAGGGACCAAAAACATTCAGTACTTC. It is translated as CASSQVGGTKNIQYF.